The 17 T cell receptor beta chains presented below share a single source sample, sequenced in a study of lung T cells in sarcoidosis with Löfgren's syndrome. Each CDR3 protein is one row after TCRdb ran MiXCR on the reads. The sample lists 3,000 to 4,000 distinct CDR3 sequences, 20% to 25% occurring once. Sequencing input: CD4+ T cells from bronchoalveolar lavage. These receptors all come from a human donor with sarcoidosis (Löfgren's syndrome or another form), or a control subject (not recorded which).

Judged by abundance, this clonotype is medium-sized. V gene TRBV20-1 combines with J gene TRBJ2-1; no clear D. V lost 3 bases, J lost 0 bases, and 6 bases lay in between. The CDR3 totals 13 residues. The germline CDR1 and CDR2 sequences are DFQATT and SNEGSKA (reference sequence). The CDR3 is CSARYRSYNEQFF. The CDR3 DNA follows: TGCAGTGCTAGGTACCGCTCCTACAATGAGCAGTTCTTC.

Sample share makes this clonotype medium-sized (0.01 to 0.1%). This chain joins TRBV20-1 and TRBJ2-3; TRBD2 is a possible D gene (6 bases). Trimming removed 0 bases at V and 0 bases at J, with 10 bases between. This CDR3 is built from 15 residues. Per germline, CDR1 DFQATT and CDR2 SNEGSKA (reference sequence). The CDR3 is CSARDLGSSTDTQYF. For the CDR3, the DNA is TGCAGTGCTAGAGATCTCGGGAGCAGCACAGATACGCAGTATTTT.

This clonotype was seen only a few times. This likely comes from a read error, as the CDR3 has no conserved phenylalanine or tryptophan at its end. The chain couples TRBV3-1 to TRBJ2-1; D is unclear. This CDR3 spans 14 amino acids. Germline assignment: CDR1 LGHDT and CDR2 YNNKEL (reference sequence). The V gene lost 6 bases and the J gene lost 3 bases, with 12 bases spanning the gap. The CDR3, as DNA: TGTGCCAGCAGACAATCACTGGGCTACAATGAGCAGTTCCTC. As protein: CASRQSLGYNEQFL.

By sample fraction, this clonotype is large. Written as DNA, the CDR3 is TGCAGTGCTAGAGAAGGGACAGGGAGTGAGCAGTTCTTC. Its translation is CSAREGTGSEQFF. The chain carries TRBV20-1 and TRBJ2-1, with 9 bases that match TRBD1. V was clipped by 0 bases and J by 9 bases; unmatched bases: 3. The CDR3 sequence is 13 residues long. Germline V CDR1 and CDR2: DFQATT, SNEGSKA (reference sequence).

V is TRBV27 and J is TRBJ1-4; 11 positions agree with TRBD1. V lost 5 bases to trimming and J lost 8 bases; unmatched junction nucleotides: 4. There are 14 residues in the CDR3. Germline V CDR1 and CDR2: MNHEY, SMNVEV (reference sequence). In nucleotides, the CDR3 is TGTGCCAGCAGTCGGACAGGGGGCTACGAAAAACTGTTTTTT. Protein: CASSRTGGYEKLFF.

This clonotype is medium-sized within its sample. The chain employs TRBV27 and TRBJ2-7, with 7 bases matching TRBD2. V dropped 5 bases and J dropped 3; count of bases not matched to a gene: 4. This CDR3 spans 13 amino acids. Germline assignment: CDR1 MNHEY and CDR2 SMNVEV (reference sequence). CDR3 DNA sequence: TGTGCCAGCAGTCCCACGGGGGGCTACGAGCAGTACGTC. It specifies CASSPTGGYEQYV.

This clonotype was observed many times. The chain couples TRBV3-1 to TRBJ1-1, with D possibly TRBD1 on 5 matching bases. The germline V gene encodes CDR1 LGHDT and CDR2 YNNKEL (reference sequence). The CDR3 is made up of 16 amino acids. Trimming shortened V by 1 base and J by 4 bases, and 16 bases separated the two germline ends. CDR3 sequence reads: CASSQGPPGAGTEAFF. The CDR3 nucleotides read TGTGCCAGCAGCCAAGGACCCCCCGGGGCCGGCACTGAAGCTTTCTTT. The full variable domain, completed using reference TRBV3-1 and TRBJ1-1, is DTAVSQTPKYLVTQMGNDKSIKCEQNLGHDTMYWYKQDSKKFLKIMFSYNNKELIINETVPNRFSPKSPDKAHLNLHINSLELGDSAVYFCASSQGPPGAGTEAFFGQGTRLTVV.

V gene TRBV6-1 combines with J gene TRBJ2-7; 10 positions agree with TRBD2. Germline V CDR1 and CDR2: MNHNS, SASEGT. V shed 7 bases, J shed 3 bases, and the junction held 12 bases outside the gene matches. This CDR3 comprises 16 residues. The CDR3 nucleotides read TGTGCCAGCACCGATGCCGGGACTAGCGTACACTACGAGCAGTACTTC. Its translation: CASTDAGTSVHYEQYF.

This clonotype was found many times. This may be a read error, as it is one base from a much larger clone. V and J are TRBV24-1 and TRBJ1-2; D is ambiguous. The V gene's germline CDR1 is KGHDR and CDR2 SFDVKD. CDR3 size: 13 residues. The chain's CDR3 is CAASGDGYYGYTF. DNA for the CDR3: TGTGCCGCCAGTGGAGACGGATACTATGGCTACACCTTC.

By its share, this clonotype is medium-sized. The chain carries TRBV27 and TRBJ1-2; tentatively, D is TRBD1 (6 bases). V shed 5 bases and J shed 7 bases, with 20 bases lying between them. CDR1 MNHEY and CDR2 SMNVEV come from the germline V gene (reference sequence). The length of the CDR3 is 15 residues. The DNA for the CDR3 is TGTGCCAGCAGTCCGGCCCAGGGGCCCTCCCGTGGCTACACCTTC. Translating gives CASSPAQGPSRGYTF.

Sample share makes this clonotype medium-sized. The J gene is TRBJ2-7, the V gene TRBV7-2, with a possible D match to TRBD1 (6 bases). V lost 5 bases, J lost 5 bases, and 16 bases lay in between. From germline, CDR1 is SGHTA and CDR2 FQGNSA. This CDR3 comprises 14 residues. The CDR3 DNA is TGTGCCAGCAGCCTTGGACAGTTCTGGGACGAGCAGTACTTC. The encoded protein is CASSLGQFWDEQYF.

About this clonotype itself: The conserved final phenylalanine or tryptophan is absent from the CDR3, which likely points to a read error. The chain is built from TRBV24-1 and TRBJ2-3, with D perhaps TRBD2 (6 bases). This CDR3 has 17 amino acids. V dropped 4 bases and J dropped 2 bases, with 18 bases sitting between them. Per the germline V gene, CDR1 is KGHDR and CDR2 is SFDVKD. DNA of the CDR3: TGTGCCACCAGTGACTTGTATCGCGGGACCGACACAGATACGCAGTATATT. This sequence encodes CATSDLYRGTDTDTQYI.

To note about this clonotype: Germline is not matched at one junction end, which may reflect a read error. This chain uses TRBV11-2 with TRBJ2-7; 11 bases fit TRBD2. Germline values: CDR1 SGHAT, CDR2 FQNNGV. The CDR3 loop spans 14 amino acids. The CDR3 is CASSRLAGSHERCF. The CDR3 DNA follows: TGTGCCAGCAGCCGACTAGCGGGAAGCCACGAGCGGTGCTTC.

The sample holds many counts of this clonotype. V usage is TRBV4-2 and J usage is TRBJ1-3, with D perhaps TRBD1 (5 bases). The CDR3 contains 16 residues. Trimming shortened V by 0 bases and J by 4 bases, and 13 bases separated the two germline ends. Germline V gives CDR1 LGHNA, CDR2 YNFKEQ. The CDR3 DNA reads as TGTGCCAGCAGCCAAGACCCCGGGGCTTCGGGAAACACCATATATTTT. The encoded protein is CASSQDPGASGNTIYF.

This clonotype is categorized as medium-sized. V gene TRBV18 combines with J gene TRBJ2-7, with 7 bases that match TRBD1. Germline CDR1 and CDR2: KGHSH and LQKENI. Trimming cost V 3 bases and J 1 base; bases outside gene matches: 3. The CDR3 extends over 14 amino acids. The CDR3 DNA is TGTGCCAGCTCACCCGGGACAGCGTCCTACGAGCAGTACTTC. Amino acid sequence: CASSPGTASYEQYF.

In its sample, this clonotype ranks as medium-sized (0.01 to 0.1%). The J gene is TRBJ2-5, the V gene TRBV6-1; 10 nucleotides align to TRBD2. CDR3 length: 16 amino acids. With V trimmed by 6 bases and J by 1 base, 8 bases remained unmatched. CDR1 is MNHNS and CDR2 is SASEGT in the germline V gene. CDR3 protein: CASSRGWTSGQETQYF. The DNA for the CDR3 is TGTGCCAGCAGCAGGGGCTGGACTAGCGGCCAAGAGACCCAGTACTTC.

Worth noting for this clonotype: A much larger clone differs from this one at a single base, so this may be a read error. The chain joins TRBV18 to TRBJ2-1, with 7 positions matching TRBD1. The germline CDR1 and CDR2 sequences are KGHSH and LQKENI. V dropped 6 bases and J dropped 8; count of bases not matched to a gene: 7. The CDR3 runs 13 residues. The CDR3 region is CASSTQGNDEQFF. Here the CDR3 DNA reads TGTGCCAGCTCCACACAGGGGAACGATGAGCAGTTCTTC. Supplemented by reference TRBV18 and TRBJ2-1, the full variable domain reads NAGVMQNPRHLVRRRGQEARLRCSPMKGHSHVYWYRQLPEEGLKFMVYLQKENIIDESGMPKERFSAEFPKEGPSILRIQQVVRGDSAAYFCASSTQGNDEQFFGPGTRLTVL.